Following are 17 T cell receptor beta chains from one sample sequenced in a study of spatial heterogeneity in lung cancer. TCRdb re-called the 5' RACE reads through MiXCR, storing one row per CDR3 protein. The table has over 45,000 distinct CDR3 sequences, under 6% seen once; the top ten hold roughly 11%. The time point is: sample taken at primary tumor resection. Unsorted whole RNA from tumor, nontumor lung or frozen PBMC underwent sequencing. The material sequenced was PBMCs, taken at surgery. These receptors originate from a male donor with early-stage non-small cell lung cancer.

In its sample, this clonotype was seen many times. J is TRBJ2-5 and V is TRBV7-9; D is unresolved. V was clipped by 4 bases and J by 5 bases, with 11 bases between them. The CDR3 has 13 amino acids. The germline V gene has CDR1 SEHNR and CDR2 FQNEAQ (reference sequence). The CDR3 spells CASSSRDTETQYF. The CDR3 coding sequence is TGTGCCAGCAGCTCTCGAGATACGGAGACCCAGTACTTC.

V usage is TRBV2 and J usage is TRBJ2-5, with unresolved D. V lost 6 bases and J lost 1, with 9 bases in between. CDR3 length: 13 residues. Per germline, CDR1 SNHLY and CDR2 FYNNEI. For the CDR3, the DNA is TGTGCCAGCAGCGGCGAATCCCAAGAGACCCAGTACTTC. Its protein is CASSGESQETQYF.

This clonotype has ten or more counts. The chain links TRBV20-1 to TRBJ2-3; no definite D call. V was clipped by 1 base and J by 2 bases, with 7 bases between them. The CDR3 runs 13 residues. Germline V CDR1 and CDR2: DFQATT, SNEGSKA (reference sequence). The CDR3 coding sequence is TGCAGTGCTAGAGGTTGGCTCACAGATACGCAGTATTTT. Translating it yields CSARGWLTDTQYF.

This clonotype was counted ten times or more. This chain uses TRBV12-3 or TRBV12-4 with TRBJ1-3; D is unclear. V gave up 7 bases and J gave up 4 bases, with 11 bases separating them. This CDR3 comprises 13 residues. The CDR3 here is CASNRAQGNTIYF. The CDR3 region has the DNA TGTGCCAGCAATAGAGCCCAGGGAAACACCATATATTTT.

This clonotype was observed many times. J is TRBJ2-1 and V is TRBV7-2, with no clear D. Trimming pared 3 bases from V and 12 bases from J, leaving 18 bases between. The germline gives CDR1 SGHTA, CDR2 FQGNSA. The CDR3 loop spans 14 amino acids. The CDR3 region is CASSLGNVVPGQFF. CDR3 bases: TGTGCCAGCAGCTTGGGAAACGTGGTACCGGGGCAGTTCTTC.

This clonotype was found many times. The V call is TRBV4-3, the J call TRBJ2-3; a possible D gene is TRBD2 (5 bases). Germline CDR1 reads LGHNA; CDR2 reads YSLEER. The CDR3 length is 13 residues. V was shortened by 0 bases and J by 5 bases, with 6 bases between the two germline ends. Here the CDR3 reads CASSQDEGDTQYF. CDR3 DNA: TGCGCCAGCAGCCAAGATGAGGGAGATACGCAGTATTTT.

This clonotype was picked up many times. The CDR3 bases are TGCGCCAGCAGCTTAGGGTCTTTCCAAGAGACCCAGTACTTC. It encodes CASSLGSFQETQYF. This chain uses TRBV5-1 with TRBJ2-5, with D unclear. Germline V gene data show CDR1 as SGHRS and CDR2 as YFSETQ. The CDR3 is 14 residues long. V lost 2 bases to trimming and J lost 1 base, with 9 bases between them.

This clonotype was observed many times. The CDR3 DNA follows: TGCGCCAGCAGCCGAATACAGGACAACTATGGCTACACCTTC. This gives the protein CASSRIQDNYGYTF. J is TRBJ1-2 and V is TRBV4-3, with a tentative D call TRBD1 (5 bases). This CDR3 spans 14 amino acids. CDR1 is LGHNA, CDR2 YSLEER, per germline. V lost 4 bases to trimming and J lost 2 bases, with 11 bases between them.

At least ten counts were recorded for this clonotype. CDR3 nucleotide sequence: TGTGCCAGCACCCTGGCGGGGCCTATCTACAATGAGCAGTTCTTC. This gives the protein CASTLAGPIYNEQFF. The chain has TRBV6-2 or TRBV6-3 and TRBJ2-1; maybe TRBD2 (6 bases). Trimming took 7 bases from V and 3 from J, leaving 16 bases between them. The germline CDR1 and CDR2 sequences are MNHEY and SVGEGT. CDR3 size: 15 residues.

This clonotype was observed at least ten times. This sequence joins TRBV14 and TRBJ2-1, with D maybe TRBD2 (6 bases). Germline-derived CDR1 and CDR2 are SGHDN and FVKESK. The CDR3 has 16 amino acids. V lost 1 base to trimming and J lost 4 bases, with 14 bases between them. The CDR3 bases are TGTGCCAGCAGCCAAGTGGCCGGGAGTTATTACAATGAGCAGTTCTTC. Translating it yields CASSQVAGSYYNEQFF.

This clonotype was picked up a small number of times. This sequence joins TRBV19 and TRBJ2-2; D possibly matches TRBD1 or TRBD2 (5 bases each). This CDR3 comprises 16 residues. In germline, CDR1 is LNHDA, CDR2 SQIVND (reference sequence). V gave up 4 bases and J gave up 6 bases, with 18 bases separating them. CDR3: CASSTATGLGPGELFF. Written as DNA, the CDR3 is TGTGCCAGTAGTACTGCGACGGGGTTGGGGCCCGGGGAGCTGTTTTTT.

The chain uses TRBV9 and TRBJ2-7; D uncertain. CDR1 is SGDLS and CDR2 is YYNGEE in the germline V gene. This CDR3 has 15 residues. Trimming stripped 0 bases from V and 3 bases from J, with 13 bases between. CDR3: CASSVEDGRFYEQYF. In DNA form, the CDR3 reads TGTGCCAGCAGCGTAGAGGACGGAAGGTTCTACGAGCAGTACTTC.

This clonotype was detected ten times or more. The V call is TRBV5-4, the J call TRBJ1-1, with 7 positions matching TRBD1. The CDR3 is made up of 13 amino acids. The ends lost 3 bases at V and 7 bases at J; junction bases unmatched: 6. The germline V gene encodes CDR1 SGHNT and CDR2 YYREEE (reference sequence). CDR3 amino acids: CASSSGQSVEAFF. The CDR3 DNA reads TGTGCCAGCAGCTCGGGACAGTCTGTTGAAGCTTTCTTT.

In its sample, this clonotype was seen many times. This chain links TRBV20-1 with TRBJ2-3; D uncertain. The CDR3 length is 12 residues. Deletions cut 1 base from V and 4 bases from J, with 6 bases between. Germline lookup yields CDR1 DFQATT and CDR2 SNEGSKA (reference sequence). Here the CDR3 reads CSARAEPDTQYF. The CDR3 DNA follows: TGCAGTGCTAGAGCTGAACCAGATACGCAGTATTTT.

This clonotype was picked up many times. The chain recombines TRBV12-3 or TRBV12-4 with TRBJ1-2; D possibly corresponds to TRBD1 (5 bases). The CDR3 runs 11 residues. Trimming removed 3 bases at V and 9 bases at J, with 8 bases between. CDR3 in DNA: TGTGCCAGCAGTTTGAGGGGTAGCTACACCTTC. It is translated as CASSLRGSYTF.

This clonotype was recorded at least ten times. The chain is built from TRBV24-1 and TRBJ1-2; TRBD1 is a possible D gene (6 bases). V lost 4 bases and J lost 4, with 12 bases in between. The CDR3 totals 14 residues. Germline assignment: CDR1 KGHDR and CDR2 SFDVKD. The CDR3 reads CATSDHDRSYGYTF. DNA of the CDR3: TGTGCCACCAGTGACCATGACAGGAGCTATGGCTACACCTTC.

This clonotype was seen ten or more times. This chain connects TRBV20-1 to TRBJ2-1; D is perhaps TRBD2 (5 bases). Germline values: CDR1 DFQATT, CDR2 SNEGSKA (reference sequence). Trimming pared 3 bases from V and 7 bases from J, leaving 10 bases between. The CDR3 loop spans 12 amino acids. The CDR3 is CSASGISNEQFF. The CDR3, as DNA: TGCAGTGCTAGCGGGATCTCGAATGAGCAGTTCTTC.